This T cell receptor (beta chain) was captured by sequencing in a study of shared clonotypes between healthy human individuals. As to this clone: Antigen unknown.

Notes on the study in general: Large depth notwithstanding, sorted-subset sequencing proved incomplete by rarefaction. The small donor group covered limited genetic and exposure diversity.

Germline V lookup: CDR1 MNHNY, CDR2 SVGAGI (reference sequence). The CDR3 runs 13 residues. Trimming took 7 bases from V and 4 from J, leaving 13 bases between them. The assay ran at deep level. Assay used: immunoSEQ multiplex PCR; TCRdb lists only in-frame clones, some missing. The sample has 1 million to 1.2 million clones, roughly 80% seen once. The chain uses TRBV6-6 and TRBJ1-1; D is undetermined. The sample consisted of memory CD4+ T cells from PBMCs. The subset here: CD45RA-negative fraction. The clonotype originates from a man aged 18 to 30 in good health. Some clones in this sample may be carry-over from other donors' samples. CDR3 DNA: TGTGCCAGCACTACAGCGGGGAGCACTGAAGCTTTCTTT. Its translation: CASTTAGSTEAFF.